This T cell receptor beta chain was sequenced during a study of PD-1 blockade in classical Hodgkin lymphoma. Assay used: immunoSEQ multiplex PCR; TCRdb lists only in-frame clones, some missing. The sample consists of about 92,000 clones, 83% of them appearing once. The time point: cycle 4 day 1 (C4D1), after 6 weeks of nivolumab. Every patient relapsed after autologous stem cell transplantation, and brentuximab vedotin exposure varied. Study-level points and caveats: Diminished baseline TCR diversity has been reported in newly diagnosed patients relative to healthy donors. The study found that TCR diversity rose significantly by C4D1 in CD4+ but not CD8+ cells. Nivolumab initiated under 1 year post-ASCT led to patient exclusion.

This clone was seen only once. Its antigen is not identified. The starting material was peripheral blood mononuclear cells (PBMCs), obtained before the fourth cycle of nivolumab. The sequence derives from a human donor with classical Hodgkin lymphoma.

CDR3 bases: TGTGCCAGCACCCAGCTAGGGGCTTCCTACAATGAGCAGTTCTTC. Translation: CASTQLGASYNEQFF. The chain couples TRBV9 to TRBJ2-1; D possibly corresponds to TRBD1 (5 bases). This CDR3 has 15 amino acids. The ends were cut back, 6 bases at V and 1 base at J, with 14 bases in the middle. Germline loops: CDR1 SGDLS, CDR2 YYNGEE.